Shown below are 10 T cell receptor beta chains from a single sample sequenced in a study of cytomegalovirus exposure and HLA in healthy donors. Primers: 60 Vbeta forward and 13 Jbeta reverse. Using immunoSEQ multiplex PCR, the repertoire was profiled, and TCRdb retains in-frame clones only, with some absent. The table has some 76,000 clones, about three quarters seen once. Sample: PBMCs. All receptors derive from a male donor in good health and CMV-seropositive.

This chain uses TRBV9 with TRBJ1-2; D might be TRBD1 (6 bases). From germline, CDR1 is SGDLS and CDR2 YYNGEE. Trimming cost V 3 bases and J 10 bases, with 22 bases left between them. The CDR3 is 15 amino acids. CDR3 protein: CASSARGGKSMDYTF. In DNA form, the CDR3 reads TGTGCCAGCAGCGCGAGGGGGGGGAAGAGTATGGACTACACCTTC.

CDR3 in amino acids: CAISEKGLRDTQYF. CDR3 sequence (DNA): TGTGCCATCAGTGAAAAGGGGCTTCGCGATACGCAGTATTTT. The rearrangement joins TRBV10-3 to TRBJ2-3, with D tentatively TRBD1 (5 bases). Trimming left V 3 bases short and J 6 bases short, with 13 bases between. The CDR3 length is 14 residues. Germline V lookup: CDR1 ENHRY, CDR2 SYGVKD.

The V and J genes are TRBV11-2 and TRBJ2-1, with 7 nucleotides matching TRBD2. With 2 bases clipped from V and 6 bases from J, the junction kept 7 bases outside the gene matches. The V gene's germline CDR1 is SGHAT and CDR2 FQNNGV. This CDR3 has 15 residues. Written as DNA, the CDR3 is TGTGCCAGCAGCTTAATTCGGAGCGGGACCAATGAGCAGTTCTTC. Its protein product is CASSLIRSGTNEQFF.

The V and J genes are TRBV7-6 and TRBJ2-7, with 10 bases matching TRBD1. Germline trimming cut 4 bases from V and 5 bases from J; bases unmatched to any gene: 5. Germline values: CDR1 SGHVS, CDR2 FNYEAQ. The CDR3 contains 14 residues. The CDR3 nucleotides read TGTGCCAGCAGCTCCTCCGGGACAGGGGACGAGCAGTACTTC. Its protein product is CASSSSGTGDEQYF.

The chain recombines TRBV30 with TRBJ1-1, with a possible D match to TRBD1 (6 bases). With 5 bases removed from V and 4 bases from J, the gap between germline ends came to 14 bases. The CDR3 extends over 13 amino acids. Germline assignment: CDR1 GTSNPN and CDR2 SVGIG (reference sequence). For the CDR3, the DNA is TGTGCCTGGGCTAGCGGAGGGGGCACTGAAGCTTTCTTT. Encoded protein: CAWASGGGTEAFF.

This chain connects TRBV28 to TRBJ2-7; D is possibly TRBD1 (7 bases). Trimming left V 3 bases short and J 0 bases short, with 18 bases between. The CDR3 length is 17 residues. The germline V gene has CDR1 MDHEN and CDR2 SYDVKM. The CDR3 DNA sequence: TGTGCCAGCAGTTTCCCTTTCGGCGGGGACAGCTCCTACGAGCAGTACTTC. Amino acids: CASSFPFGGDSSYEQYF.

The chain has TRBV5-6 and TRBJ1-3; D perhaps matches TRBD1 (5 bases). Trimming removed 5 bases at V and 0 bases at J, with 9 bases between. The CDR3 is 14 amino acids. CDR1 and CDR2 from the germline V gene are SGHDT and YYEEEE. The CDR3 DNA reads as TGTGCCAGCAGGGGGAGGGGCTCTGGAAACACCATATATTTT. Protein sequence: CASRGRGSGNTIYF.

The chain employs TRBV5-6 and TRBJ2-1; tentatively, D is TRBD1 (6 bases). Germline CDR1 and CDR2: SGHDT and YYEEEE. This CDR3 has 14 amino acids. Trimming removed 2 bases from V and 8 bases from J, with 14 bases in between. The CDR3 loop is CASSFRGHSDEQFF. DNA for the CDR3: TGTGCCAGCAGCTTTCGGGGACATAGCGATGAGCAGTTCTTC.

The chain recombines TRBV29-1 with TRBJ2-7, with 8 bases matching TRBD1. CDR3 length equals 14 residues. The V gene end was trimmed by 5 bases and the J gene end by 3 bases; junction bases not matched to a gene: 9. Germline lookup yields CDR1 SQVTM and CDR2 ANQGSEA. CDR3 nucleotides: TGCAGCGTTCCGGACAGGGCAAGCTTCTACGAGCAGTACTTC. Translation: CSVPDRASFYEQYF.

The chain recombines TRBV9 with TRBJ1-4; maybe TRBD1 (6 bases). Germline CDR1 reads SGDLS; CDR2 reads YYNGEE. The CDR3 runs 15 residues. Trimming shortened V by 4 bases and J by 0 bases, and 10 bases separated the two germline ends. The CDR3 DNA sequence: TGTGCCAGCAGCCTCAGGGGATCAACTAATGAAAAACTGTTTTTT. This sequence encodes CASSLRGSTNEKLFF.